The TCR beta chain described here comes from a study of OX40 agonist ivuxolimab in advanced cancers. For the study at large: Patients were roughly 87% male with ages about 20 to 79, mean about 54.

Profiling relied on immunoSEQ multiplex PCR, and the TCRdb table lists in-frame clones only, not all of them. Of 43,000 or so clones listed, approximately 86% were seen once; the top ten hold around 11%. The germline V gene encodes CDR1 SGDLS and CDR2 YYNGEE. There are 15 residues in the CDR3. The V gene end was trimmed by 6 bases and the J gene end by 4 bases; junction bases not matched to a gene: 11. This clonotype was obtained from an adult with an advanced solid tumor such as melanoma, head and neck, liver or kidney cancer. The material was CD4+ or CD8+ T cells sorted from blood, obtained in a trial of the OX40 agonist ivuxolimab. V is TRBV9 and J is TRBJ2-7; TRBD2 matches 9 bases. CDR3: CASTPGAGGPYEQYF. DNA of the CDR3: TGTGCCAGCACCCCTGGGGCGGGGGGGCCTTACGAGCAGTACTTC.